This T cell receptor beta chain was retrieved from a study of blood T cells in healthy people across ages. Study-level results: Older age went with lower TCR beta diversity per million T cells, in a roughly linear way.

The total RNA that was extracted per sample amounted to at least 5 micrograms. This clonotype was observed a handful of times. The antigen is not known. The V end lost 2 bases, the J end lost 4 bases, and 12 bases lay between the germline ends. The V gene's germline CDR1 is WSHSY and CDR2 SAAADI. The CDR3 is made up of 15 amino acids. A second PCR of about 6 to 12 cycles used a sample-barcoded 5' primer and a J-beta primer mix. TCRdb redid the calling of the 5' RACE reads with MiXCR, one entry per CDR3 protein. The repertoire holds about 1.1 million distinct CDR3 sequences, with more than 30% as singletons.

This chain links TRBV10-2 with TRBJ2-1; no reliable D call. This sequence originates from a man between 18 and 35 years old in good health. The sequencing sample was made of blood. In DNA form, the CDR3 reads TGCGCCAGCAGTGAGGGGGTCCCGAATTACAATGAGCAGTTCTTC. Protein product: CASSEGVPNYNEQFF.